This entry lists 23 T cell receptor beta chains sequenced from one sample in a study of OX40 agonist ivuxolimab in advanced cancers. Method: immunoSEQ multiplex PCR; TCRdb's copy keeps in-frame clones and lacks some. The table lists approximately 32,000 clones, roughly nine tenths of them singletons. Specimen: CD4+ or CD8+ T cells sorted from blood, collected in a trial of the OX40 agonist ivuxolimab. The source of these receptors is an adult with an advanced solid tumor such as melanoma, head and neck, liver or kidney cancer.

The chain employs TRBV27 and TRBJ2-7; D is tentatively TRBD1 or TRBD2 (5 bases each). The germline V gene has CDR1 MNHEY and CDR2 SMNVEV (reference sequence). The V gene lost 2 bases and the J gene lost 0 bases, with 17 bases spanning the gap. CDR3 length: 17 amino acids. The CDR3 coding sequence is TGTGCCAGCAGTTTAAACCCCCCGGGGCGGTACTCCTACGAGCAGTACTTC. This gives the protein CASSLNPPGRYSYEQYF.

This clone has just a few counts. The genes are TRBV29-1 and TRBJ2-7; D is uncertain. Trimming left V 6 bases short and J 4 bases short, with 10 bases between. The CDR3 sequence is 11 residues long. The germline V gene encodes CDR1 SQVTM and CDR2 ANQGSEA. In DNA form, the CDR3 reads TGCAGCGTCTTCATGAATTACGAGCAGTACTTC. Protein product: CSVFMNYEQYF.

This clone was found once. V usage is TRBV7-6 and J usage is TRBJ1-6; TRBD1 matches at 9 bases. From germline, CDR1 is SGHVS and CDR2 FNYEAQ. The CDR3 has 16 residues. Losses at the gene ends were 1 base for V and 7 bases for J; bases not matched to a gene: 5. CDR3 DNA sequence: TGTGCCAGCAGCTTAGAGTCGGACAGGGGAAATTCACCCCTCCACTTT. Its translation is CASSLESDRGNSPLHF.

The chain combines TRBV19 with TRBJ2-1, with a weak D call TRBD2 (5 bases). Trimming shortened V by 8 bases and J by 5 bases, and 10 bases separated the two germline ends. CDR1 and CDR2 from the germline V gene are LNHDA and SQIVND (reference sequence). The CDR3 is 12 residues long. The CDR3 reads CASLTRDNEQFF. Here the CDR3 DNA reads TGTGCCAGTCTCACTAGGGACAATGAGCAGTTCTTC. The entire variable domain, with the rest obtained from reference TRBV19 and TRBJ2-1, is as follows: DGGITQSPKYLFRKEGQNVTLSCEQNLNHDAMYWYRQDPGQGLRLIYYSQIVNDFQKGDIAEGYSVSREKKESFPLTVTSAQKNPTAFYLCASLTRDNEQFFGPGTRLTVL.

The rearrangement uses TRBV4-1 and TRBJ2-3, with TRBD2 identical over 13 bases. V trimming: 0 bases; J trimming: 5 bases; junction bases outside the gene matches: 8. Germline V lookup: CDR1 MGHRA, CDR2 YSYEKL. The CDR3 spans 18 residues. The CDR3 spells CASSQERTSGGIRDTQYF. As DNA, the CDR3 is TGCGCCAGCAGCCAAGAGAGGACTAGCGGGGGTATTAGAGATACGCAGTATTTT.

The V and J genes are TRBV27 and TRBJ1-6; 7 bases fit TRBD1. The CDR3 loop spans 15 amino acids. Germline V gene lookup returns CDR1 MNHEY and CDR2 SMNVEV (reference sequence). V shed 3 bases, J shed 7 bases, and the junction held 6 bases outside the gene matches. The DNA of the CDR3 is TGTGCCAGCAGTTTCCGGGACAGAAAAAATTCACCCCTCCACTTT. This gives the protein CASSFRDRKNSPLHF.

This chain uses TRBV6-5 with TRBJ2-4, with D perhaps assigned TRBD1 or TRBD2 (5 bases each). CDR3 length: 13 amino acids. CDR1 is MNHEY, CDR2 SVGAGI, per germline. V was clipped by 6 bases and J by 9 bases, with 15 bases between them. CDR3 DNA sequence: TGTGCCAGCAGGACCACATGGGGGATCATTCAGTACTTC. This gives the protein CASRTTWGIIQYF.

The chain employs TRBV7-8 and TRBJ1-5, with D maybe TRBD1 (5 bases). CDR1 is SGHVS and CDR2 is FQNEAQ in the germline V gene. The CDR3 has 15 amino acids. Trimming took 2 bases from V and 3 from J, leaving 11 bases between them. CDR3 amino acids: CASSLQQEPNQPQHF. Written as DNA, the CDR3 is TGTGCCAGCAGCTTACAACAGGAACCCAATCAGCCCCAGCATTTT.

The chain recombines TRBV2 with TRBJ2-1, with D tentatively TRBD1 or TRBD2 (5 bases each). Trimming left V 4 bases short and J 12 bases short, with 13 bases between. The CDR3 is 12 residues long. From germline, CDR1 is SNHLY and CDR2 FYNNEI. CDR3 in amino acids: CASSGSGTTQFF. DNA for the CDR3: TGTGCCAGCAGTGGATCCGGGACGACGCAGTTCTTC.

This chain links TRBV10-3 with TRBJ1-2; D might be TRBD1 (5 bases). CDR1 and CDR2 (germline): ENHRY, SYGVKD. The CDR3 length is 11 residues. Trimming pared 10 bases from V and 5 bases from J, leaving 11 bases between. The CDR3 spells CASRVEYGYTF. CDR3 sequence (DNA): TGTGCCAGCAGGGTGGAATATGGCTACACCTTC.

The gene calls are TRBV28 and TRBJ1-4, with D possibly matching TRBD1 (6 bases). CDR1 is MDHEN and CDR2 is SYDVKM in the germline V gene. Trimming left V 1 base short and J 7 bases short, with 13 bases between. The CDR3 sequence is 15 residues long. This CDR3 is CASSLYEGVAEKLFF. CDR3 nucleotide sequence: TGTGCCAGCAGTTTATATGAGGGGGTGGCTGAAAAACTGTTTTTT.

The chain employs TRBV7-9 and TRBJ1-2, with a tentative D call TRBD1 (6 bases). The CDR3 loop spans 14 amino acids. Germline CDR1 and CDR2: SEHNR and FQNEAQ (reference sequence). Trimming removed 11 bases at V and 0 bases at J, with 16 bases between. CDR3 in amino acids: CAGPGHPPNYGYTF. In nucleotides, the CDR3 is TGTGCCGGCCCGGGACACCCACCTAACTATGGCTACACCTTC. Complete variable domain (other parts from reference TRBV7-9 and TRBJ1-2): DTGVSQNPRHKITKRGQNVTFRCDPISEHNRLYWYRQTLGQGPEFLTYFQNEAQLEKSRLLSDRFSAERPKGSFSTLEIQRTEQGDSAMYLCAGPGHPPNYGYTFGSGTRLTVV.

This chain links TRBV4-1 with TRBJ2-2; D is possibly TRBD2 (5 bases). Germline assignment: CDR1 MGHRA and CDR2 YSYEKL. CDR3 length equals 13 residues. V lost 4 bases and J 7 bases, leaving 10 bases between the germline ends. The CDR3, as DNA: TGCGCCAGCAGCCCTTTTCGGGGCGGGGAGCTGTTTTTT. Encoded protein: CASSPFRGGELFF.

This clone was detected once. The V call is TRBV6-1, the J call TRBJ2-5, with 9 bases aligning to TRBD2. CDR1 and CDR2 (germline): MNHNS, SASEGT. There are 17 residues in the CDR3. V trimming: 1 base; J trimming: 2 bases; junction bases outside the gene matches: 8. CDR3 sequence reads: CASSEEKWRGGQETQYF. Written as DNA, the CDR3 is TGTGCCAGCAGTGAAGAGAAGTGGCGGGGGGGGCAAGAGACCCAGTACTTC.

The rearrangement uses TRBV5-6 and TRBJ2-3, with unresolved D. The CDR3 is made up of 14 amino acids. Trimming took off 3 bases at V and 9 bases at J, with 17 bases between the two ends. Germline assignment: CDR1 SGHDT and CDR2 YYEEEE. The CDR3 loop reads CASSWETSGYTQYF. Written as DNA, the CDR3 is TGTGCCAGCAGCTGGGAAACCTCGGGCTACACGCAGTATTTT.

The V call is TRBV11-2, the J call TRBJ1-1; maybe TRBD1 (6 bases). Germline V gene lookup returns CDR1 SGHAT and CDR2 FQNNGV. The CDR3 extends over 16 amino acids. V lost 4 bases and J 3 bases, leaving 18 bases between the germline ends. DNA for the CDR3: TGTGCCAGCAGCTCAACCCAAACAGGGTCGGACACTGAAGCTTTCTTT. Translated: CASSSTQTGSDTEAFF.

V gene TRBV6-5 combines with J gene TRBJ2-7; tentative D call: TRBD1 (5 bases). Germline CDR1 reads MNHEY; CDR2 reads SVGAGI. Trimming removed 4 bases from V and 0 bases from J, with 16 bases in between. The CDR3 loop spans 16 amino acids. The CDR3 bases are TGTGCCAGCAGTTTATCAGGGTGGGATAGCTCCTACGAGCAGTACTTC. This sequence encodes CASSLSGWDSSYEQYF.

A single count supports this clone. The J gene is TRBJ2-7, the V gene TRBV18, with a tentative D call TRBD1 (5 bases). CDR3 length equals 15 residues. The germline V gene has CDR1 KGHSH and CDR2 LQKENI. Trimming took off 4 bases at V and 5 bases at J, with 18 bases between the two ends. CDR3 in amino acids: CASSLWTSLDHEQYF. CDR3 bases: TGTGCCAGCTCACTGTGGACAAGTCTAGACCACGAGCAGTACTTC.

This clone has a handful of counts. The gene calls are TRBV11-2 and TRBJ1-1, with TRBD1 as a possible D gene (5 bases). Looked up from germline, CDR1 is SGHAT and CDR2 is FQNNGV. V was shortened by 2 bases and J by 4 bases, with 14 bases between the two germline ends. This CDR3 has 15 residues. CDR3 bases: TGTGCCAGCAGCTTATATCTTTGGGGGTCCACTGAAGCTTTCTTT. Amino acids: CASSLYLWGSTEAFF.

The V call is TRBV29-1, the J call TRBJ1-4, with D tentatively TRBD1 (6 bases). Germline-derived CDR1 and CDR2 are SQVTM and ANQGSEA. The CDR3 is 14 residues long. Between the trimmed V and J ends, which lost 6 bases and 8 bases, there was a span of 19 bases. CDR3 nucleotide sequence: TGCAGCGTGGACACAGGGTCCACCGGGGAAAAACTGTTTTTT. It translates to CSVDTGSTGEKLFF.

The rearrangement joins TRBV9 to TRBJ2-7; 8 bases are shared with TRBD2. The CDR3 totals 14 residues. Looked up from germline, CDR1 is SGDLS and CDR2 is YYNGEE. V trimming: 4 bases; J trimming: 2 bases; junction bases outside the gene matches: 5. The CDR3 sequence: CASSLGSGTYEQYF. In DNA, the CDR3 is TGTGCCAGCAGCCTAGGTAGCGGGACCTACGAGCAGTACTTC.

Within the sample, this clone is medium-sized. J is TRBJ2-5 and V is TRBV7-6, with TRBD1 as a possible D gene (5 bases). The CDR3 loop spans 15 amino acids. The V gene lost 3 bases and the J gene lost 5 bases, with 16 bases spanning the gap. CDR1 and CDR2 (germline): SGHVS, FNYEAQ. As DNA, the CDR3 is TGTGCCAGCAGCTTCGAACCAGGGTCAATTGAGACCCAGTACTTC. It translates to CASSFEPGSIETQYF.

The rearrangement links TRBV15 to TRBJ2-1; D uncertain. This CDR3 is built from 11 residues. CDR1 and CDR2 (germline): LNHNV, YYDKDF (reference sequence). V gave up 3 bases and J gave up 8 bases, with 5 bases separating them. The CDR3 nucleotides are TGTGCCACCAGCAGGGGTGATGAGCAGTTCTTC. Protein product: CATSRGDEQFF.